Following are 24 T cell receptor beta chains from one sample sequenced in a study of cytomegalovirus exposure and HLA in healthy donors. With 60 Vbeta and 13 Jbeta primers, the PCR was carried out. TCRdb's copy holds only in-frame clones and misses some; the assay was immunoSEQ multiplex PCR. The sample holds about 200,000 clones. Input material: PBMCs. These receptors came from a woman in her 30s in good health and CMV-seropositive.

A note on this clone: The junction does not match germline at one end; this may be a read error. V usage is TRBV29-1 and J usage is TRBJ2-6; 7 bases agree with TRBD2. This CDR3 region has 14 residues. Germline CDR1 SQVTM, CDR2 ANQGSEA. The CDR3 DNA follows: TGCAGCGTTGGGGGGGGGTCTGGGGTCAACGTCCTGACTTTC. Amino acid sequence: CSVGGGSGVNVLTF.

This chain joins TRBV2 and TRBJ1-2; possible D gene TRBD1, 6 bases. Germline V CDR1 and CDR2: SNHLY, FYNNEI. This CDR3 region has 12 residues. The ends were cut back, 7 bases at V and 2 bases at J, with 8 bases in the middle. The CDR3 protein is CASTDRNYGYTF. In DNA, the CDR3 is TGTGCCAGCACTGACAGGAACTATGGCTACACCTTC.

The chain is built from TRBV7-2 and TRBJ1-1, with TRBD1 identical over 8 bases. V shed 5 bases, J shed 0 bases, and the junction held 11 bases outside the gene matches. The CDR3 is made up of 17 amino acids. In germline, CDR1 is SGHTA, CDR2 FQGNSA. As DNA, the CDR3 is TGTGCCAGCAGCCGCGAAGGGGACAGGCCGATGAACACTGAAGCTTTCTTT. Residues: CASSREGDRPMNTEAFF. The variable domain in full, completed from reference TRBV7-2 and TRBJ1-1, reads GAGVSQSPSNKVTEKGKDVELRCDPISGHTALYWYRQSLGQGLEFLIYFQGNSAPDKSGLPSDRFSAERTGGSVSTLTIQRTQQEDSAVYLCASSREGDRPMNTEAFFGQGTRLTVV.

The chain links TRBV29-1 to TRBJ1-5, with 8 positions matching TRBD1. V was clipped by 6 bases and J by 6 bases; unmatched bases: 7. CDR3 length equals 13 residues. Per the germline V gene, CDR1 is SQVTM and CDR2 is ANQGSEA. The CDR3 here is CSVDTGGGQPQHF. The CDR3 bases are TGCAGCGTCGATACAGGGGGGGGTCAGCCCCAGCATTTT.

V is TRBV5-1 and J is TRBJ2-1, with 11 bases matching TRBD2. The CDR3 sequence is 16 residues long. Germline values: CDR1 SGHRS, CDR2 YFSETQ. With 4 bases clipped from V and 1 base from J, the junction kept 4 bases outside the gene matches. The CDR3 loop is CASSMTSGTSYNEQFF. The CDR3 nucleotides read TGCGCCAGCAGCATGACTAGCGGGACATCCTACAATGAGCAGTTCTTC.

The chain is built from TRBV6-1 and TRBJ1-5, with 7 bases that match TRBD1. The CDR3 is 15 amino acids. The junction had 6 bases not matched to a gene; V was cut back by 7 bases and J by 0 bases. The germline V gene has CDR1 MNHNS and CDR2 SASEGT. The CDR3 nucleotides read TGTGCCAGCAACCCAGGGGGGTATAGCAATCAGCCCCAGCATTTT. It specifies CASNPGGYSNQPQHF.

V and J are TRBV11-3 and TRBJ2-7; 8 nucleotides match TRBD2. The CDR3 covers 13 residues. The V gene end was trimmed by 4 bases and the J gene end by 4 bases; junction bases not matched to a gene: 3. Germline V gene sequence: CDR1 SGHNT, CDR2 YENEEA. Here the CDR3 reads CASSSGGGYEQYF. CDR3 in DNA: TGTGCCAGCAGCTCCGGGGGGGGATACGAGCAGTACTTC.

V usage is TRBV5-1 and J usage is TRBJ2-1; 9 bases align to TRBD2. Trimming at V came to 3 bases and at J to 7 bases, leaving 5 bases not matched to a gene. The CDR3 is 14 amino acids. The germline gives CDR1 SGHRS, CDR2 YFSETQ. This CDR3 is CASSSGTSSNEQFF. The CDR3 region has the DNA TGCGCCAGCAGCTCCGGGACTAGCAGTAATGAGCAGTTCTTC.

V is TRBV13 and J is TRBJ2-1; D not certain. CDR1 and CDR2 (germline): PRHDT, FYEKMQ (reference sequence). Trimming took 5 bases from V and 7 from J, leaving 9 bases between them. The CDR3 has 12 amino acids. Written as DNA, the CDR3 is TGTGCCAGCAGCGTTCTAGGTAATGAGCAGTTCTTC. It encodes CASSVLGNEQFF.

Notes on this clone: Different DNA sequences within this sample yield the same CDR3. V usage is TRBV2 and J usage is TRBJ1-4; TRBD1 aligns across 11 bases. Germline CDR1 SNHLY, CDR2 FYNNEI. The J segment lost 8 bases and the V segment lost 8 bases, leaving 10 bases of the junction unmatched. There are 15 residues in the CDR3. DNA for the CDR3: TGTGCCAGCGACTGGTCCGGGACAGGGGGAGAAAAACTGTTTTTT. Translated, it gives CASDWSGTGGEKLFF. Variable domain in full (rest from reference TRBV2 and TRBJ1-4): EPEVTQTPSHQVTQMGQEVILRCVPISNHLYFYWYRQILGQKVEFLVSFYNNEISEKSEIFDDQFSVERPDGSNFTLKIRSTKLEDSAMYFCASDWSGTGGEKLFFGSGTQLSVL.

V and J are TRBV7-8 and TRBJ2-1, with TRBD2 matching 12 bases. Trimming cost V 8 bases and J 5 bases; bases outside gene matches: 19. This CDR3 contains 19 residues. Per germline, CDR1 SGHVS and CDR2 FQNEAQ. The CDR3 reads CASGLSRTSGTATDNEQFF. Written as DNA, the CDR3 is TGTGCCAGCGGCCTATCCAGGACTAGCGGGACGGCAACAGACAATGAGCAGTTCTTC.

The chain recombines TRBV28 with TRBJ2-7; 11 bases are shared with TRBD1. V shed 6 bases, J shed 7 bases, and the junction held 8 bases outside the gene matches. Per the germline V gene, CDR1 is MDHEN and CDR2 is SYDVKM. The CDR3 consists of 14 residues. In DNA, the CDR3 is TGTGCCAGCAGCACGGGACAGGGGGTGTTTGAGCAGTACTTC. Its protein product is CASSTGQGVFEQYF.

The J gene is TRBJ1-2, the V gene TRBV7-9; 8 bases are a match to TRBD1. J gave up 5 bases and V 1 base, and 9 bases lay outside the gene matches. This CDR3 contains 16 residues. CDR1 and CDR2 (germline): SEHNR, FQNEAQ (reference sequence). The CDR3: CASSLVLAGGLYGYTF. The CDR3 DNA follows: TGTGCCAGCAGCTTAGTCTTGGCAGGGGGCTTGTATGGCTACACCTTC.

This chain joins TRBV18 and TRBJ2-7; D unclear. The CDR3 totals 14 residues. Germline V gives CDR1 KGHSH, CDR2 LQKENI. Trimming removed 3 bases from V and 3 bases from J, with 12 bases in between. Written as DNA, the CDR3 is TGTGCCAGCTCACCGATGGCAGATTACTACGAGCAGTACTTC. Translating it yields CASSPMADYYEQYF.

This chain links TRBV28 with TRBJ2-1; 7 nucleotides match TRBD1. V was clipped by 2 bases and J by 2 bases; unmatched bases: 6. Germline V CDR1 and CDR2: MDHEN, SYDVKM. The CDR3 is 16 residues long. The CDR3 DNA is TGTGCCAGCAGTTTAATAGGGACAGAGCCCTACAATGAGCAGTTCTTC. Translated: CASSLIGTEPYNEQFF.

The gene calls are TRBV5-1 and TRBJ1-4; D is perhaps TRBD1 (5 bases). The CDR3 totals 17 residues. Trimming left V 0 bases short and J 4 bases short, with 16 bases between. CDR1 is SGHRS, CDR2 YFSETQ, per germline. The CDR3 DNA is TGCGCCAGCAGCTTGGATCCGGGGCTCGGGGGTAATGAAAAACTGTTTTTT. It specifies CASSLDPGLGGNEKLFF.

This sequence joins TRBV6-5 and TRBJ1-6; D is ambiguous. V lost 7 bases to trimming and J lost 1 base, with 11 bases between them. The CDR3 length is 15 residues. Germline V gene sequence: CDR1 MNHEY, CDR2 SVGAGI. For the CDR3, the DNA is TGTGCCAGCACTCGGGGTGGGTCCTATAATTCACCCCTCCACTTT. Protein: CASTRGGSYNSPLHF.

CDR3 in amino acids: CASSRTSGDTQYF. The CDR3 DNA follows: TGTGCCAGCTCGCGCACCTCAGGAGATACGCAGTATTTT. This chain joins TRBV18 and TRBJ2-3, with unresolved D. The V gene lost 6 bases and the J gene lost 5 bases, with 12 bases spanning the gap. CDR1 and CDR2 (germline): KGHSH, LQKENI. The CDR3 spans 13 residues. Full variable domain (outside the CDR3, taken from reference TRBV18 and TRBJ2-3): NAGVMQNPRHLVRRRGQEARLRCSPMKGHSHVYWYRQLPEEGLKFMVYLQKENIIDESGMPKERFSAEFPKEGPSILRIQQVVRGDSAAYFCASSRTSGDTQYFGPGTRLTVL.

The rearrangement joins TRBV5-1 to TRBJ1-1, with a weak D call TRBD1 (5 bases). This CDR3 is 14 amino acids long. The V gene's germline CDR1 is SGHRS and CDR2 YFSETQ. V was cut by 4 bases and J by 5 bases, with 15 bases left in between. The CDR3 nucleotides read TGCGCCAGCAGCAGGGTCACGGGGGGAACTGAAGCTTTCTTT. This gives the protein CASSRVTGGTEAFF.

The gene calls are TRBV10-3 and TRBJ1-4; weak D call: TRBD1 (6 bases). The CDR3 totals 14 residues. Germline values: CDR1 ENHRY, CDR2 SYGVKD. Deletions cut 6 bases from V and 2 bases from J, with 10 bases between. The CDR3 DNA reads as TGTGCCATCAGAGGCCAGGGGACTAATGAAAAACTGTTTTTT. Its protein is CAIRGQGTNEKLFF.

J is TRBJ1-1 and V is TRBV19, with a weak D call TRBD1 (5 bases). Trimming left V 4 bases short and J 4 bases short, with 16 bases between. Germline CDR1 LNHDA, CDR2 SQIVND (reference sequence). This CDR3 is 15 amino acids long. CDR3 DNA sequence: TGTGCCAGTAGTAGCACGGGGGGGGTAGGCACTGAAGCTTTCTTT. This translates into CASSSTGGVGTEAFF.

This chain links TRBV5-1 with TRBJ1-2; 7 nucleotides agree with TRBD1. Looked up from germline, CDR1 is SGHRS and CDR2 is YFSETQ. J was trimmed by 3 bases and V by 4 bases; bases with no gene match: 3. This CDR3 region has 13 residues. The CDR3 spells CASSIGTDYGYTF. DNA for the CDR3: TGCGCCAGCAGCATCGGGACAGACTATGGCTACACCTTC.

This chain connects TRBV27 to TRBJ2-7, with a possible D match to TRBD1 (6 bases). CDR1 MNHEY and CDR2 SMNVEV come from the germline V gene (reference sequence). The CDR3 has 17 residues. V was cut by 0 bases and J by 2 bases, with 17 bases left in between. Written as DNA, the CDR3 is TGTGCCAGCAGTTTATCGACCCCTCCAGGGGCGACCTACGAGCAGTACTTC. This translates into CASSLSTPPGATYEQYF.

The rearrangement uses TRBV28 and TRBJ2-2; 9 bases match TRBD1. CDR1 is MDHEN, CDR2 SYDVKM, per germline. V trimming: 3 bases; J trimming: 3 bases; junction bases outside the gene matches: 20. The CDR3 has 21 residues. CDR3: CASSFGLTWTGEVEDTGELFF. The CDR3 DNA reads as TGTGCCAGCAGTTTTGGGCTCACGTGGACAGGGGAAGTTGAGGACACCGGGGAGCTGTTTTTT. Variable domain in full (rest from reference TRBV28 and TRBJ2-2): DVKVTQSSRYLVKRTGEKVFLECVQDMDHENMFWYRQDPGLGLRLIYFSYDVKMKEKGDIPEGYSVSREKKERFSLILESASTNQTSMYLCASSFGLTWTGEVEDTGELFFGEGSRLTVL.